This T cell receptor beta chain was sequenced for a study of blood T cell repertoires in COVID-19. Turning to the study itself: Sample material is recorded as cDNA or gDNA derived from T cells, B-cell-depleted T cells, or PBMCs.

Clones were read by immunoSEQ multiplex PCR, and TCRdb kept only the in-frame ones, dropping some. The repertoire holds fewer than 400,000 clones, with roughly 85% as singletons. Looked up from germline, CDR1 is PRHDT and CDR2 is FYEKMQ (reference sequence). V shed 6 bases and J 2 bases; nucleotides not matched to a gene: 4. CDR3 length equals 16 residues. The genes are TRBV13 and TRBJ2-1, with 13 bases that match TRBD2. The sequence derives from a woman in her twenties or thirties who had been exposed to COVID-19. Sample: PBMCs or T cells enriched from blood (not recorded which). The CDR3 loop reads CASRLLAGGPYNEQFF. The CDR3 DNA sequence: TGTGCCAGCAGGTTACTAGCGGGAGGGCCCTACAATGAGCAGTTCTTC.